The 5 T cell receptor beta chains in this list originate from one sample, sequenced in a study of STAT5B mutations in CD4+ large granular lymphocyte leukemia. Profiled with immunoSEQ multiplex PCR; TCRdb holds only in-frame clones, not every one. Among 30,000 or so clones listed, 85% were seen once. The material sequenced was CD4+ T cells from blood buffy coats. The receptors were gathered from a human donor in good health.

The V gene is TRBV27, the J gene TRBJ1-2; the match to TRBD1 covers 10 bases. The CDR3 is made up of 13 amino acids. CDR1 is MNHEY and CDR2 is SMNVEV in the germline V gene (reference sequence). V lost 8 bases, J lost 6 bases, and 6 bases stayed unmatched. The CDR3: CASWDRGDDGYTF. The CDR3 DNA is TGTGCCAGCTGGGACAGGGGAGATGATGGCTACACCTTC.

The rearrangement links TRBV28 to TRBJ1-4; TRBD1 might be the D (6 bases). The CDR3 consists of 16 residues. Germline CDR1 MDHEN, CDR2 SYDVKM. Trimming stripped 5 bases from V and 8 bases from J, with 21 bases between. The CDR3 protein is CASSTNWGGVDEKLFF. Here the CDR3 DNA reads TGTGCCAGCAGTACTAATTGGGGGGGCGTAGACGAAAAACTGTTTTTT.

The genes are TRBV9 and TRBJ1-3, with D possibly being TRBD1 (6 bases). Trimming took 0 bases from V and 3 from J, leaving 13 bases between them. In germline, CDR1 is SGDLS, CDR2 YYNGEE. This CDR3 region has 16 residues. This CDR3 is CASSVVPDSRGNTIYF. CDR3 bases: TGTGCCAGCAGCGTAGTGCCGGACAGCCGTGGAAACACCATATATTTT.

J is TRBJ2-6 and V is TRBV7-6; D is uncertain. The CDR3 sequence is 15 residues long. Trimming stripped 0 bases from V and 4 bases from J, with 7 bases between. Looked up from germline, CDR1 is SGHVS and CDR2 is FNYEAQ. The CDR3 protein is CASSLALGGANVLTF. CDR3 sequence (DNA): TGTGCCAGCAGCTTAGCCCTGGGGGGGGCCAACGTCCTGACTTTC.

Comment on this clone: Other DNA sequences of this sample code for an identical CDR3. This chain joins TRBV5-1 and TRBJ2-1; weak D call: TRBD2 (5 bases). V shed 0 bases and J shed 5 bases, with 6 bases lying between them. Per the germline V gene, CDR1 is SGHRS and CDR2 is YFSETQ. The CDR3 runs to 13 residues. This CDR3 is CASSLAGDNEQFF. The CDR3 bases are TGCGCCAGCAGCTTGGCCGGGGACAATGAGCAGTTCTTC.